This note documents a single TCR beta chain sequence. Study processing details: Reference gene primer amplification gave estimated nucleated cell counts. Assay used: immunoSEQ multiplex PCR; TCRdb lists only in-frame clones, some missing. That table supplies the V and J calls and clone size; D and trimming were determined from the DNA. The table has about 120,000 clones, approximately 90% seen once; the top ten hold approximately 2%. From germline, CDR1 is MNHEY and CDR2 SMNVEV (reference sequence). This CDR3 has 15 amino acids. V was clipped by 5 bases and J by 4 bases; unmatched bases: 7. The data were taken from a study of blood T cell repertoires in COVID-19. Study background: The study drew acute and convalescent COVID-19 samples from the United States, Italy and Spain. PBMCs, B-cell-depleted T cells, or T cells were the source of the cDNA or gDNA that made up the material.

The sequenced sample was peripheral blood. The gene calls are TRBV27 and TRBJ2-7; TRBD1 agrees at 11 bases. The clonotype originates from a woman between 50 and 59 years old with acute or convalescent COVID-19. CDR3 in DNA: TGTGCCAGCAGTCCGAGGGACAGGGGGATTTACGAGCAGTACTTC. This translates into CASSPRDRGIYEQYF.